A few counts support the clone carrying this TCR beta chain. Antigen: not known. The CDR3 contains 12 residues. Germline V gives CDR1 SQVTM, CDR2 ANQGSEA. Trimming cost V 3 bases and J 8 bases, with 11 bases left between them. This record comes from a study of T-cell memory formation after mild COVID-19. The 5'RACE method, run with constant-segment primers, produced TCR alpha and TCR beta cDNA libraries (carrying sample barcodes and UMIs). Via MiXCR, TCRdb re-called the 5' RACE reads, giving one row per CDR3 protein. Of hundreds of thousands of distinct CDR3 sequences in the sample, around 19% were seen once. Findings and caveats of the study: Some clones that responded turned up in pre-infection memory, which suggests that cross-reactive memory joined in. Second-wave clones peaking on day 37 lacked confirmed SARS-CoV-2 specificity.

The sample taken for sequencing was PBMCs or a T cell subset sorted from them (not recorded which). This chain uses TRBV29-1 with TRBJ2-1; D is perhaps TRBD1 (5 bases). This clonotype was sampled from an adult woman who had mild COVID-19 (a few samples of this study predate the infection). Cell type and time point are not known. The CDR3 loop reads CSVEKSRDEQFF. For the CDR3, the DNA is TGCAGCGTTGAGAAGTCCAGGGATGAGCAGTTCTTC.